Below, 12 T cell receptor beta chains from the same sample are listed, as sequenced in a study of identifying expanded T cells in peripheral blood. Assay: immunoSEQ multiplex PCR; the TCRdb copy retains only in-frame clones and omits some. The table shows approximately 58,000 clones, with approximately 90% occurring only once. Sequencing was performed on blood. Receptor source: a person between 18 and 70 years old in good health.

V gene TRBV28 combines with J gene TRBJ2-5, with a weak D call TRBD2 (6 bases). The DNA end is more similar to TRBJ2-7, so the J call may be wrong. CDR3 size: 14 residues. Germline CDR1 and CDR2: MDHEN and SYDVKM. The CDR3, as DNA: TGTGCCAGCAGTTTAGGGGCGGGGTACTACGAGCAGTACTTC. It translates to CASSLGAGYYEQYF.

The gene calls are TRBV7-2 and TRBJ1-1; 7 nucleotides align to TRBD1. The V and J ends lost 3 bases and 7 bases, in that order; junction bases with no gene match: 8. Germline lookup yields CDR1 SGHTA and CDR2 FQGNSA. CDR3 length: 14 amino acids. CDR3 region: CASSLYGQVYEAFF. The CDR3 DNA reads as TGTGCCAGCAGCTTGTACGGACAGGTATATGAAGCTTTCTTT. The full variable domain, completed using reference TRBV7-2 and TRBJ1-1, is GAGVSQSPSNKVTEKGKDVELRCDPISGHTALYWYRQSLGQGLEFLIYFQGNSAPDKSGLPSDRFSAERTGGSVSTLTIQRTQQEDSAVYLCASSLYGQVYEAFFGQGTRLTVV.

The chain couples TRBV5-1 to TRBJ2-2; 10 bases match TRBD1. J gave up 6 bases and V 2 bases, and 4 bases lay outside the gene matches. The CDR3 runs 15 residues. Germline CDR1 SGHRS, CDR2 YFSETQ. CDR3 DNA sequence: TGCGCCAGCAGCTTACGGACAGGGGGTGCCGGGGAGCTGTTTTTT. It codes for CASSLRTGGAGELFF. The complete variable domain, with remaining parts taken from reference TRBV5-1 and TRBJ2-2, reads KAGVTQTPRYLIKTRGQQVTLSCSPISGHRSVSWYQQTPGQGLQFLFEYFSETQRNKGNFPGRFSGRQFSNSRSEMNVSTLELGDSALYLCASSLRTGGAGELFFGEGSRLTVL.

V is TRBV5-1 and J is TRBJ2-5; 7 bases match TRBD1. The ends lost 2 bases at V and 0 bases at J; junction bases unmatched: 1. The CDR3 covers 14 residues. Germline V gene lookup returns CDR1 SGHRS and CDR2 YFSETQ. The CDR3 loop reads CASSLQGYQETQYF. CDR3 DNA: TGCGCCAGCAGCTTACAGGGGTACCAAGAGACCCAGTACTTC.

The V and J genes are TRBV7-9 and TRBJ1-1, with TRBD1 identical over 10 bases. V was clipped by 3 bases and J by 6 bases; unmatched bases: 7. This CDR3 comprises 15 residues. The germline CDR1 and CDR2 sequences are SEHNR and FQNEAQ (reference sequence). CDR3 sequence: CASSFPGQGFSEAFF. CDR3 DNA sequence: TGTGCCAGCAGCTTCCCGGGACAGGGGTTTTCTGAAGCTTTCTTT.

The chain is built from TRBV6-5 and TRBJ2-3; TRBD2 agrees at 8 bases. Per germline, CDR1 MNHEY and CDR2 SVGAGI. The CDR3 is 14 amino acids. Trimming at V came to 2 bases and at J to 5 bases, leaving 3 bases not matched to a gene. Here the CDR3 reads CASSYAGRGDTQYF. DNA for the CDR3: TGTGCCAGCAGTTACGCCGGGAGGGGAGATACGCAGTATTTT.

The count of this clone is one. CDR3 in amino acids: CASSLPLTGNYGYTF. In nucleotides, the CDR3 is TGTGCCAGCAGTTTACCACTGACAGGGAACTATGGCTACACCTTC. The chain recombines TRBV28 with TRBJ1-2; 7 nucleotides match TRBD1. With 2 bases clipped from V and 2 bases from J, the junction kept 5 bases outside the gene matches. Germline lookup yields CDR1 MDHEN and CDR2 SYDVKM. CDR3 length equals 15 residues.

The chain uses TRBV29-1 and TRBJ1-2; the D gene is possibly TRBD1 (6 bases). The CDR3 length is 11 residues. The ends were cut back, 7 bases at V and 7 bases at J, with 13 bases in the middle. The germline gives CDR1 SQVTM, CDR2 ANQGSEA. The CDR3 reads CSGHWDTGYTF. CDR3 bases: TGCAGCGGCCACTGGGACACTGGCTACACCTTC.

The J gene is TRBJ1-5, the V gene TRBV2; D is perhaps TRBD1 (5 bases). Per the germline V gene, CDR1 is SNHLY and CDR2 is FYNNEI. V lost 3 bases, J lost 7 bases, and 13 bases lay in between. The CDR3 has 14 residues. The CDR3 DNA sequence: TGTGCCAGCAGTGAGGTACAGGTTCGACAGCCCCAGCATTTT. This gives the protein CASSEVQVRQPQHF.

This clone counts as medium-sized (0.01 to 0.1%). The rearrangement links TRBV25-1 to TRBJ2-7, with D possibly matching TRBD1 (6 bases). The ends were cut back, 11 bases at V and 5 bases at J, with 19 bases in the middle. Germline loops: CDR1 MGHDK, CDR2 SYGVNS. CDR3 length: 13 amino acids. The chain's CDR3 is CARLRDIVHEQYF. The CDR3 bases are TGTGCCCGCCTACGGGACATCGTCCACGAGCAGTACTTC.

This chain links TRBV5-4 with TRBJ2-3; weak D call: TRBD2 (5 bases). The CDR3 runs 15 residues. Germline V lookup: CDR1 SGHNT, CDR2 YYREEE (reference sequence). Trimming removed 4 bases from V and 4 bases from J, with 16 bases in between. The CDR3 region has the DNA TGTGCCAGCAGCCGGGGATATGGAACGGCAGATACGCAGTATTTT. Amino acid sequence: CASSRGYGTADTQYF. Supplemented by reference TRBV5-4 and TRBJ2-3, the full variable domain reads ETGVTQSPTHLIKTRGQQVTLRCSSQSGHNTVSWYQQALGQGPQFIFQYYREEENGRGNFPPRFSGLQFPNYSSELNVNALELDDSALYLCASSRGYGTADTQYFGPGTRLTVL.

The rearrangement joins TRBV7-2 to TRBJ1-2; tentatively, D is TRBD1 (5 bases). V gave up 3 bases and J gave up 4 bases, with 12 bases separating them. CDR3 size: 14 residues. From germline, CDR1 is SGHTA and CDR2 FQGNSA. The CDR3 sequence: CASSFSRGSYGYTF. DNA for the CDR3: TGTGCCAGCAGCTTTTCACGGGGGAGCTATGGCTACACCTTC. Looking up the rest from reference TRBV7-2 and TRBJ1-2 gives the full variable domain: GAGVSQSPSNKVTEKGKDVELRCDPISGHTALYWYRQSLGQGLEFLIYFQGNSAPDKSGLPSDRFSAERTGGSVSTLTIQRTQQEDSAVYLCASSFSRGSYGYTFGSGTRLTVV.